These 23 T cell receptor beta chains originate from one sample sequenced in a study of Ad26.COV2.S vaccination and SARS-CoV-2 variants. Documented treatment: roughly 20 received Ad26.COV2.S at low or high dose, single or two shots; several received placebo; per-sample allocation not given. It was on day 63 after the first vaccine or placebo injection that samples were taken. Data came from immunoSEQ multiplex PCR; TCRdb stores just in-frame clones and leaves some out. The sample has some 320,000 clones, 86% seen once. The material sequenced was peripheral blood, taken in a trial of Ad26.COV2.S vaccine versus placebo. The receptors were sampled from a person between 18 and 65 years old who received the Ad26.COV2.S COVID-19 vaccine or a placebo.

The gene calls are TRBV24-1 and TRBJ2-1; no clear D gene. The CDR3 contains 16 residues. Germline CDR1 is KGHDR and CDR2 is SFDVKD. V gave up 4 bases and J gave up 8 bases, with 20 bases separating them. The CDR3 loop reads CATSDPGRTESDEQFF. The CDR3 nucleotides are TGTGCCACCAGTGACCCCGGACGGACCGAGTCGGATGAGCAGTTCTTC.

The chain has TRBV7-2 and TRBJ1-6; D is undetermined. V was shortened by 5 bases and J by 0 bases, with 14 bases between the two germline ends. In germline, CDR1 is SGHTA, CDR2 FQGNSA. CDR3 size: 17 residues. The CDR3 region is CASSITVSNSYNSPLHF. The CDR3 nucleotides read TGTGCCAGCAGCATCACAGTCTCTAACTCCTATAATTCACCCCTCCACTTT.

This chain connects TRBV18 to TRBJ1-3; 7 nucleotides match TRBD1. The CDR3 contains 15 residues. CDR1 and CDR2 (germline): KGHSH, LQKENI. With 3 bases clipped from V and 0 bases from J, the junction kept 2 bases outside the gene matches. CDR3 coding DNA: TGTGCCAGCTCACCGGGACAGCTCTCTGGAAACACCATATATTTT. Amino acids: CASSPGQLSGNTIYF.

J is TRBJ2-1 and V is TRBV6-6; the D is unclear. Germline V gives CDR1 MNHNY, CDR2 SVGAGI (reference sequence). The CDR3 spans 13 residues. V was cut by 5 bases and J by 8 bases, with 13 bases left in between. The CDR3 nucleotides read TGTGCCAGCAGTCCGCTAGTGGAGCATGAGCAGTTCTTC. This translates into CASSPLVEHEQFF.

As regards this clone: Other DNA sequences from this sample encode an identical CDR3 as well. The CDR3 bases are TGTGCCAGCAGCCTACAGGGAGTTGAGGAAAAACTGTTTTTT. Translated, it gives CASSLQGVEEKLFF. This rearrangement joins TRBV5-4 to TRBJ1-4; D possibly corresponds to TRBD1 (6 bases). The CDR3 loop spans 14 amino acids. Deletions cut 4 bases from V and 8 bases from J, with 15 bases between. Germline V gene lookup returns CDR1 SGHNT and CDR2 YYREEE (reference sequence).

J is TRBJ1-2 and V is TRBV28; unclear D gene. The CDR3 contains 13 residues. CDR1 is MDHEN and CDR2 is SYDVKM in the germline V gene. Trimming took 3 bases from V and 8 from J, leaving 13 bases between them. This CDR3 reads CASSLSSLVGYTF. CDR3 bases: TGTGCCAGCAGTTTGTCCTCCCTAGTAGGCTACACCTTC.

The gene calls are TRBV5-4 and TRBJ2-5, with 13 bases lining up with TRBD2. The CDR3 loop spans 17 amino acids. V trimming: 1 base; J trimming: 1 base; junction bases outside the gene matches: 4. Germline V gene lookup returns CDR1 SGHNT and CDR2 YYREEE (reference sequence). In nucleotides, the CDR3 is TGTGCCAGCAGCTTGTCGGGACTAGCGGGGCCCCAAGAGACCCAGTACTTC. Translating it yields CASSLSGLAGPQETQYF. Full variable domain (remainder filled in from reference TRBV5-4 and TRBJ2-5): ETGVTQSPTHLIKTRGQQVTLRCSSQSGHNTVSWYQQALGQGPQFIFQYYREEENGRGNFPPRFSGLQFPNYSSELNVNALELDDSALYLCASSLSGLAGPQETQYFGPGTRLLVL.

The chain employs TRBV15 and TRBJ2-5; 9 nucleotides line up with TRBD2. Germline V lookup: CDR1 LNHNV, CDR2 YYDKDF (reference sequence). Trimming removed 0 bases from V and 1 base from J; junction bases left unmatched: 6. This CDR3 contains 17 residues. The CDR3 sequence is CATSRDLVAGAQETQYF. The CDR3 nucleotides are TGTGCCACCAGCAGAGATCTTGTAGCGGGGGCCCAAGAGACCCAGTACTTC.

The J gene is TRBJ1-6, the V gene TRBV2, with unresolved D. The CDR3 is 12 amino acids. V was pared by 6 bases and J by 9 bases, with 9 bases between. The V gene's germline CDR1 is SNHLY and CDR2 FYNNEI. The DNA for the CDR3 is TGTGCCAGCAGCTCGGGCCTTTCACCCCTCCACTTT. Protein sequence: CASSSGLSPLHF.

The gene calls are TRBV3-1 (or the pseudogene TRBV3-2) and TRBJ2-3, with D hard to call. The germline V gene has CDR1 LGHDT and CDR2 YNNKEL (reference sequence). Trimming pared 3 bases from V and 9 bases from J, leaving 13 bases between. This CDR3 region has 13 residues. The CDR3 DNA reads TGTGCCAGCAGCCAGGACCGAGGTATGACGCAGTATTTT. Amino acids: CASSQDRGMTQYF.

V usage is TRBV19 and J usage is TRBJ1-1, with 8 bases fitting TRBD1. From germline, CDR1 is LNHDA and CDR2 SQIVND (reference sequence). The junction had 4 bases not matched to a gene; V was cut back by 1 base and J by 6 bases. The CDR3 runs to 14 residues. For the CDR3, the DNA is TGTGCCAGTAGTATAGGGACAGGGTTCGCTGAAGCTTTCTTT. The encoded protein is CASSIGTGFAEAFF.

The chain is built from TRBV11-3 and TRBJ1-4; the D is unclear. CDR3 length: 16 amino acids. Germline CDR1 is SGHNT and CDR2 is YENEEA. V lost 4 bases and J 0 bases, leaving 12 bases between the germline ends. CDR3 amino acids: CASSSRGSATNEKLFF. In DNA, the CDR3 is TGTGCCAGCAGCTCTCGTGGTAGTGCAACTAATGAAAAACTGTTTTTT.

This clone was observed a single time. This chain connects TRBV7-9 to TRBJ2-3; no definite D call. This CDR3 contains 15 residues. CDR1 SEHNR and CDR2 FQNEAQ come from the germline V gene (reference sequence). With 3 bases removed from V and 2 bases from J, the gap between germline ends came to 12 bases. CDR3 in amino acids: CASSFTPEPTDTQYF. The CDR3 coding sequence is TGTGCCAGCAGCTTCACGCCTGAGCCCACAGATACGCAGTATTTT. The full variable domain, in which reference TRBV7-9 and TRBJ2-3 provide the parts outside the CDR3, is DTGVSQNPRHKITKRGQNVTFRCDPISEHNRLYWYRQTLGQGPEFLTYFQNEAQLEKSRLLSDRFSAERPKGSFSTLEIQRTEQGDSAMYLCASSFTPEPTDTQYFGPGTRLTVL.

CDR3 residues: CSANGQPQHF. The CDR3 nucleotides read TGCAGTGCTAATGGTCAGCCCCAGCATTTT. V is TRBV20-1 and J is TRBJ1-5; D call uncertain. The CDR3 extends over 10 amino acids. The V end lost 4 bases, the J end lost 6 bases, and 4 bases lay between the germline ends. Germline-derived CDR1 and CDR2 are DFQATT and SNEGSKA (reference sequence).

This clone occurred once. The rearrangement links TRBV2 to TRBJ2-6; the D is unclear. The CDR3 sequence is 14 residues long. CDR1 is SNHLY, CDR2 FYNNEI, per germline. The V gene lost 7 bases and the J gene lost 4 bases, with 11 bases spanning the gap. CDR3 nucleotide sequence: TGTGCCAGCAAGGTAGAATCCGGGGCCAACGTCCTGACTTTC. Protein sequence: CASKVESGANVLTF.

The CDR3, as DNA: TGTGCCAGCAGTTCCCCCGCCGCGGGCCGCGATGGCTACACCTTC. It yields the protein CASSSPAAGRDGYTF. This sequence joins TRBV6-2 or TRBV6-3 and TRBJ1-2; D remains unclear. This CDR3 is built from 15 residues. The germline V gene encodes CDR1 MNHEY and CDR2 SVGEGT. V lost 4 bases and J lost 6, with 18 bases in between.

The chain uses TRBV30 and TRBJ1-6; D uncertain. Trimming took 4 bases from V and 7 from J, leaving 20 bases between them. Germline V gives CDR1 GTSNPN, CDR2 SVGIG (reference sequence). CDR3 length equals 16 residues. CDR3 sequence (DNA): TGTGCCTGGAACTACTACTTCACGAAGGGCAATTCACCCCTCCACTTT. Translating it yields CAWNYYFTKGNSPLHF.

This chain links TRBV10-2 with TRBJ2-2; 7 nucleotides line up with TRBD1. V gave up 10 bases and J gave up 4 bases; unmatched junction bases: 9. Germline values: CDR1 WSHSY, CDR2 SAAADI. This CDR3 region has 14 residues. CDR3 region: CATQNTGVTGELFF. CDR3 nucleotides: TGCGCCACCCAGAACACAGGGGTCACCGGGGAGCTGTTTTTT.

The genes are TRBV5-1 and TRBJ2-2; the match to TRBD2 covers 7 bases. This CDR3 is 16 amino acids long. CDR1 SGHRS and CDR2 YFSETQ come from the germline V gene. V shed 1 base and J 1 base; nucleotides not matched to a gene: 4. The CDR3 nucleotides are TGCGCCAGCAGCTTGAGGCGGGGGATGAACACCGGGGAGCTGTTTTTT. Protein product: CASSLRRGMNTGELFF. The variable domain in full, with the rest retrieved from reference TRBV5-1 and TRBJ2-2, is KAGVTQTPRYLIKTRGQQVTLSCSPISGHRSVSWYQQTPGQGLQFLFEYFSETQRNKGNFPGRFSGRQFSNSRSEMNVSTLELGDSALYLCASSLRRGMNTGELFFGEGSRLTVL.

The chain has TRBV5-6 and TRBJ2-5; the match to TRBD2 covers 12 bases. The CDR3 has 14 residues. V shed 4 bases, J shed 5 bases, and the junction held 3 bases outside the gene matches. CDR1 and CDR2 (germline): SGHDT, YYEEEE. This CDR3 reads CASSRLAGDETQYF. The CDR3 nucleotides are TGTGCCAGCAGCCGACTAGCGGGGGATGAGACCCAGTACTTC.

Turning to this clone: The same CDR3 also results from other DNA sequences found in this sample. This chain joins TRBV7-3 and TRBJ2-1; the D is unclear. V gave up 6 bases and J gave up 6 bases, with 12 bases separating them. The length of the CDR3 is 13 residues. CDR1 SGHTA and CDR2 FQGTGA come from the germline V gene. CDR3 nucleotide sequence: TGTGCCAGCAGTCTGGACCGACTCAATGAGCAGTTCTTC. It translates to CASSLDRLNEQFF.

The genes are TRBV6-5 and TRBJ2-1; D perhaps matches TRBD2 (6 bases). This CDR3 comprises 15 residues. V lost 4 bases, J lost 5 bases, and 15 bases lay in between. Germline V gene data show CDR1 as MNHEY and CDR2 as SVGAGI. CDR3 sequence reads: CASSSPSWGDNEQFF. The CDR3 DNA reads TGTGCCAGCAGTTCACCCAGCTGGGGGGACAATGAGCAGTTCTTC.

The chain uses TRBV10-3 and TRBJ2-3; D unclear. Germline assignment: CDR1 ENHRY and CDR2 SYGVKD. Trimming removed 5 bases at V and 5 bases at J, with 14 bases between. The CDR3 consists of 14 residues. In nucleotides, the CDR3 is TGTGCCATCAGTCGTGAAGGAGCCTTAGATACGCAGTATTTT. Encoded protein: CAISREGALDTQYF.